This TCR beta chain appears in the sequencing data of a study of response to subunit inactivated influenza vaccine. Study results and caveats: A suggestion made by the authors is that each seasonal influenza vaccination recruits few new T cells.

MiXCR, applied by TCRdb to the RT-PCR reads, yields one record per CDR3 protein. The data show over 750,000 distinct CDR3 sequences, 21% seen once. Trimming took 8 bases from V and 8 from J; bases not matched to a gene: 13. This CDR3 region has 14 residues. Germline V CDR1 and CDR2: MNHNS, SASEGT. A word on this clonotype: Its target is unknown.

This clonotype was sampled from a man aged 50 or older who received an inactivated influenza vaccine. The chain combines TRBV6-1 with TRBJ2-7; 9 nucleotides agree with TRBD2. Sequences were derived from PBMCs from blood, sampled 5 to 6 days after vaccination. The CDR3 DNA sequence: TGTGCCAGCGGCCCTAGCGGGATGGGGCTGAAGCAGTACTTC. Its protein product is CASGPSGMGLKQYF.